The clone carrying this T cell receptor (beta chain) was detected only once. Its target is not known. The junction and the germline gene differ at one end; a read error may be behind it. Primed by a sample-barcoded 5' primer and a J-beta primer mix, a second PCR proceeded for about 6 to 11 cycles. TCRdb ran MiXCR on the 5' RACE reads and lists one entry per CDR3 protein. The data contain about 680,000 distinct CDR3 sequences, about 52% of them singletons. Germline V gene lookup returns CDR1 LGHNA and CDR2 YSLEER. The CDR3 is 14 residues long. The sample is drawn from a study of blood T cells in healthy people across ages. Study-level findings and limits: PBMCs went unsorted, and a conclusive naive versus antigen-experienced comparison was therefore prevented.

The chain employs TRBV4-3 and TRBJ2-3; D is perhaps TRBD1 (5 bases). The sample consisted of blood. This receptor was taken from a woman aged 55-75 years in good health. The CDR3 region is CASSQAAMTETQYF. The DNA for the CDR3 is TGCGCCAGCAGCCAAGCTGCGATGACAGAGACGCAGTATTTT.